This TCR beta chain was identified in a study of T cell responses to AZD1222 COVID-19 vaccine. Study-wide results and caveats: Clonal diversity may have been underestimated, and the donors were mostly white British, with more females than males. Unmutated variant regions are reportedly the target of nearly half of TCRs that are spike-specific. The number of AZD1222 recipients seropositive at baseline was only 6 or 7.

Profiled with immunoSEQ multiplex PCR; TCRdb holds only in-frame clones, not every one. The sample holds about 130,000 clones; 88% are singletons and the top ten take over 5%. Comments on this clone: Antigen: not known.

Germline V CDR1 and CDR2: SGHDT, YYEEEE. The CDR3 extends over 15 amino acids. The V gene end was trimmed by 3 bases and the J gene end by 1 base; junction bases not matched to a gene: 5. Specimen: peripheral blood, collected 28 days after the second AZD1222 dose. This receptor was obtained from an adult who received the AZD1222 COVID-19 vaccine. The chain links TRBV5-6 to TRBJ2-5; TRBD1 agrees at 8 bases. The CDR3 sequence is CASSSQTGAQETQYF. The CDR3 coding sequence is TGTGCCAGCAGCTCACAGACAGGGGCCCAAGAGACCCAGTACTTC.